The text below deals with one TCR beta chain. This entry is derived from a study of blood T cell repertoires in COVID-19. Turning to the study itself: The origin of the acute and convalescent COVID-19 samples was the United States, Italy and Spain. Nucleic acid was either cDNA or gDNA, and it came from T cells, B-cell-depleted T cells, or PBMCs.

Original methodology: Scientists estimated how many nucleated cells there were by amplifying reference gene primers. The protocol was immunoSEQ multiplex PCR, while the TCRdb copy is restricted to in-frame clones and leaves out a portion. The D gene and trimming were derived from the DNA, and the V and J assignments and clone size from that table. The table includes about 170,000 clones, approximately 84% detected once. The CDR3 spans 15 residues. J gave up 10 bases and V 0 bases, and 5 bases lay outside the gene matches. Germline V gene data show CDR1 as MNHEY and CDR2 as SVGAGI. Specimen: peripheral blood. V gene TRBV6-5 combines with J gene TRBJ1-6, with TRBD1 identical over 8 bases. The sequence derives from a man between 35 and 55 years old who had recovered from COVID-19. The CDR3 reads CASSYSGRGQSPLHF. CDR3 sequence (DNA): TGTGCCAGCAGTTACTCCGGCAGGGGGCAATCACCCCTCCACTTT.